This TCR beta chain was observed in a study of breast tumors, draining lymph nodes, adjacent tissues. Ten or more counts support this clonotype. What it recognizes is unknown. TCRdb re-analysed the multiplex PCR reads in MiXCR, keeping a single row per CDR3 protein. The sample has 120,000 or so distinct CDR3 sequences, about 20% seen once; the top ten hold about 3.7%. The study's findings and limits: Luminal-like breast cancer showed significantly greater tumor-nontumor repertoire similarity than basal-like breast cancer did. Compared with lymph nodes, tumors were less diverse; compared with nontumor tissue, more.

The lymph nodes were axillary draining lymph nodes from breast cancer patients. CDR3 length equals 13 residues. Trimming took 0 bases from V and 10 from J, leaving 7 bases between them. Germline V gene lookup returns CDR1 LNHDA and CDR2 SQIVND (reference sequence). The origin of this receptor is a female donor with breast cancer. Some clones in this sample may be carry-over from other donors' samples. The sample comprised axillary lymph node tissue. V and J are TRBV19 and TRBJ1-6; D uncertain. The DNA for the CDR3 is TGTGCCAGTAGTATAGAAGCTCGGTCACCCCTCCACTTT. It yields the protein CASSIEARSPLHF.